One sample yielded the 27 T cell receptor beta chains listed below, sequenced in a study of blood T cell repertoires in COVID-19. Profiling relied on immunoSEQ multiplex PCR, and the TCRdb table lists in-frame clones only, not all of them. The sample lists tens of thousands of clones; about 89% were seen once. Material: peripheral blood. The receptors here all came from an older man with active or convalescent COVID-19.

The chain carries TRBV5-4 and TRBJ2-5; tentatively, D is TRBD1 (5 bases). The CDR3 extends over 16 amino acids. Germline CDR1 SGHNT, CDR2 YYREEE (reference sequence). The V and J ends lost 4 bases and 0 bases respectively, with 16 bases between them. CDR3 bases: TGTGCCAGCAGCCCCCCCCCTTCAGGGCACCAAGAGACCCAGTACTTC. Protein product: CASSPPPSGHQETQYF.

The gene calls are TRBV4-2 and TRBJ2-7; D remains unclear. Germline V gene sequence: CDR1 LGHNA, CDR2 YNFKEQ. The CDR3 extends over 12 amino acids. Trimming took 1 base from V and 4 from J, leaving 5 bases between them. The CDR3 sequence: CASSQVGYEQYF. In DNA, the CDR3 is TGTGCCAGCAGCCAAGTCGGGTACGAGCAGTACTTC.

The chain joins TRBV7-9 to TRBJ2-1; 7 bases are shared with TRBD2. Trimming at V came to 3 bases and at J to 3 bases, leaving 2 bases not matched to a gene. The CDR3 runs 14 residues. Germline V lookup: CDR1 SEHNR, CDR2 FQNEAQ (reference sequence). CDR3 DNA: TGTGCCAGCAGCTTGTGGACTAGCTACAATGAGCAGTTCTTC. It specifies CASSLWTSYNEQFF.

CDR3 bases: TGTGCCAGCAGTTTCACCAGGGGCGTGGGTTTCTTT. Protein product: CASSFTRGVGFF. The rearrangement uses TRBV6-2 or TRBV6-3 and TRBJ1-1; the D gene is possibly TRBD1 (6 bases). V dropped 4 bases and J dropped 13 bases, with 16 bases sitting between them. This CDR3 spans 12 amino acids. Germline assignment: CDR1 MNHEY and CDR2 SVGEGT.

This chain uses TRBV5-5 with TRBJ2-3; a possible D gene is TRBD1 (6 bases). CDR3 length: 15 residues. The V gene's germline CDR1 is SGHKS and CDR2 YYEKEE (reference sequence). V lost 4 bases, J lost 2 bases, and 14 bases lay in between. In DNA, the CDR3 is TGTGCCAGCAGCCCTATAGACAGGAACACAGATACGCAGTATTTT. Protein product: CASSPIDRNTDTQYF.

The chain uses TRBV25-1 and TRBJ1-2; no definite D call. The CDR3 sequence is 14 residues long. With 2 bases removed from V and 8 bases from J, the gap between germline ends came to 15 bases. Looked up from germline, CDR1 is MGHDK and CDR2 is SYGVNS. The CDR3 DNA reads TGTGCCAGCAGTGAAAATTTCCAGGCAGGAGGCTACACCTTC. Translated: CASSENFQAGGYTF.

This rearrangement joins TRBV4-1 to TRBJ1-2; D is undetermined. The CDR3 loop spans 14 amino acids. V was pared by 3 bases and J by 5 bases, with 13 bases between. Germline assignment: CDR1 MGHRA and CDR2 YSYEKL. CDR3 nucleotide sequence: TGCGCCAGCAGCCAGTCAGAAAAGAATTATGGCTACACCTTC. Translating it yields CASSQSEKNYGYTF.

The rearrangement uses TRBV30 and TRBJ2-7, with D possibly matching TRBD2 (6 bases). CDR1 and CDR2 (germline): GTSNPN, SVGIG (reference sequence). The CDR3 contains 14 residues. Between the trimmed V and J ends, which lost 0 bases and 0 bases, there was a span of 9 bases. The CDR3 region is CAWSVRGISYEQYF. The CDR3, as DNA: TGTGCCTGGAGTGTACGGGGGATCTCCTACGAGCAGTACTTC.

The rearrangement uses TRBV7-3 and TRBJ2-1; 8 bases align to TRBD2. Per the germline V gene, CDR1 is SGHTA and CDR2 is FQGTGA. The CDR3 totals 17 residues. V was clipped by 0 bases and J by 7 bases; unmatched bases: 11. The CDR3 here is CASSLTSGTSNSNEQFF. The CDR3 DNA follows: TGTGCCAGCAGCTTAACGTCTGGGACTAGTAACTCGAATGAGCAGTTCTTC. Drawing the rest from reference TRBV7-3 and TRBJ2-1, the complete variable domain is GAGVSQTPSNKVTEKGKYVELRCDPISGHTALYWYRQSLGQGPEFLIYFQGTGAADDSGLPNDRFFAVRPEGSVSTLKIQRTERGDSAVYLCASSLTSGTSNSNEQFFGPGTRLTVL.

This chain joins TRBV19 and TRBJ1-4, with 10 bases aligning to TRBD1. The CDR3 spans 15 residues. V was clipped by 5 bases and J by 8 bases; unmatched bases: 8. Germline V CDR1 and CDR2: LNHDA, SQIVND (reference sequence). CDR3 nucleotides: TGTGCCAGTAGTGCTCGACAGGGGGCGCAGGAAAAACTGTTTTTT. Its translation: CASSARQGAQEKLFF.

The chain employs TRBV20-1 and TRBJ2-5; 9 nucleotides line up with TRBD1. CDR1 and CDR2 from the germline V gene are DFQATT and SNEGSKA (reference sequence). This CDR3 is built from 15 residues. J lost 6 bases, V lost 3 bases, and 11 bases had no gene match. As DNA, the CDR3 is TGCAGTGCTAGTTCCACGGACAGGGGCTTTAAGACCCAGTACTTC. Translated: CSASSTDRGFKTQYF.

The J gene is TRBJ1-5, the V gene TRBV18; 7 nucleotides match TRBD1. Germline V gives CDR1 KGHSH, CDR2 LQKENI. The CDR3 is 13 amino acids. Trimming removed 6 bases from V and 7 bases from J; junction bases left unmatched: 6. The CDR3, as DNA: TGTGCCAGCTCCCCCGACAGGGCCCAGCCCCAGCATTTT. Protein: CASSPDRAQPQHF.

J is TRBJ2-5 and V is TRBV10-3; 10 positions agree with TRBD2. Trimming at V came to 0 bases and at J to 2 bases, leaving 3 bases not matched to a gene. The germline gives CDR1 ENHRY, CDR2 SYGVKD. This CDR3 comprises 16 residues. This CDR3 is CAISESALAGQETQYF. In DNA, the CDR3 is TGTGCCATCAGTGAGTCAGCACTAGCGGGGCAAGAGACCCAGTACTTC.

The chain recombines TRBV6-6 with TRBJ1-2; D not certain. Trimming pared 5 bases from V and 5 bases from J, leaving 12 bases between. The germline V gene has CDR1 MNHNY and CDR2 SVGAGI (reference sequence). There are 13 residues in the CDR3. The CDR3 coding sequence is TGTGCCAGCAGTAGCGAGGCATATTATGGCTACACCTTC. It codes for CASSSEAYYGYTF.

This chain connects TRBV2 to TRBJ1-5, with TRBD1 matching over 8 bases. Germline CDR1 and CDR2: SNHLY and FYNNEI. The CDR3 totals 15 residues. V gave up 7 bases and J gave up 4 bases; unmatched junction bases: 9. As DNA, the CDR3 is TGTGCCAGCAACCTTCAGGGACAGGTAAATCAGCCCCAGCATTTT. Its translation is CASNLQGQVNQPQHF.

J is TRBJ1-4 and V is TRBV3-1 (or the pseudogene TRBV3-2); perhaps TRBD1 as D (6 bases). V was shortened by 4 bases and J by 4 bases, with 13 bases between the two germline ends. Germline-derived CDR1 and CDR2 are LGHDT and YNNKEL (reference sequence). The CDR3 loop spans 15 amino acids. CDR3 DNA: TGTGCCAGCAGCCGGACGGGACACATTAATGAAAAACTGTTTTTT. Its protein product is CASSRTGHINEKLFF.

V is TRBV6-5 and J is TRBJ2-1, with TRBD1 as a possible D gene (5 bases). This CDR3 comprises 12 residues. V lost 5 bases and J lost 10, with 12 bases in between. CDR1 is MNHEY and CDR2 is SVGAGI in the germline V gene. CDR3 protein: CASSPDRSEQFF. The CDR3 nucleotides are TGTGCCAGCAGTCCAGACAGATCCGAGCAGTTCTTC.

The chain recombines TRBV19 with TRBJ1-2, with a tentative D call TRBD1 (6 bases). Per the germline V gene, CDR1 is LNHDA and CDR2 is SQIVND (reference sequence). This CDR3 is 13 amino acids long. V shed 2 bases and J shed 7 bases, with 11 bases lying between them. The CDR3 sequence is CASSIHREGGYTF. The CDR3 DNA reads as TGTGCCAGTAGTATACACAGGGAGGGTGGCTACACCTTC.

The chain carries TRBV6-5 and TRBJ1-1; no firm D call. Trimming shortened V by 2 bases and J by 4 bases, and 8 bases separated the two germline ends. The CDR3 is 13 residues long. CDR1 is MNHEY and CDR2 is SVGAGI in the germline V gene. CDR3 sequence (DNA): TGTGCCAGCAGTTACAGGAGGACCACTGAAGCTTTCTTT. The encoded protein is CASSYRRTTEAFF.

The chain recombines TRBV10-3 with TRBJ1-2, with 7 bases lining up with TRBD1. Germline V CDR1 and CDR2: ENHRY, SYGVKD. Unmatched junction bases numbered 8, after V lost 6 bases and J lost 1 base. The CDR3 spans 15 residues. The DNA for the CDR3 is TGTGCCATCAGGGCCGGACAGGACCATAACTATGGCTACACCTTC. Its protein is CAIRAGQDHNYGYTF.

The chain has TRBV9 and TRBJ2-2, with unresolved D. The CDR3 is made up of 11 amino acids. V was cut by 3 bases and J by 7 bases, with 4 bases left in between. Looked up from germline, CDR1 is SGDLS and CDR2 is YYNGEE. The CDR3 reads CASSARGELFF. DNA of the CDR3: TGTGCCAGCAGCGCCCGCGGGGAGCTGTTTTTT.

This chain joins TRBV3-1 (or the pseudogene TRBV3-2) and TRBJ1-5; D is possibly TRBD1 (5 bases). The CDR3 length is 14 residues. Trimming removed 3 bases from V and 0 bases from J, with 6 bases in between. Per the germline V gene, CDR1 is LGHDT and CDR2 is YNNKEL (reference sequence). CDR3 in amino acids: CASSHGGSNQPQHF. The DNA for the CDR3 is TGTGCCAGCAGCCACGGGGGTAGCAATCAGCCCCAGCATTTT.

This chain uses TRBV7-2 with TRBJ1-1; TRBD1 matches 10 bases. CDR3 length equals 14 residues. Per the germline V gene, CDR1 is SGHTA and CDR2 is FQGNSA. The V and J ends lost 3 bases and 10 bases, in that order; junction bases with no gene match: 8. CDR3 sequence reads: CASSFETGGARAFF. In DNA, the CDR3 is TGTGCCAGCAGCTTCGAGACAGGGGGCGCGAGAGCTTTCTTT.

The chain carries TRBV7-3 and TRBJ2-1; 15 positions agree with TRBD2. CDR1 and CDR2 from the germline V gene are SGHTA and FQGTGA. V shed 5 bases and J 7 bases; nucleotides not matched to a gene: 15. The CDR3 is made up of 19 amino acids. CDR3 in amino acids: CASSPIQTRTSGRGNEQFF. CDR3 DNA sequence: TGTGCCAGCAGCCCCATTCAAACCCGGACTAGCGGGAGGGGAAATGAGCAGTTCTTC.

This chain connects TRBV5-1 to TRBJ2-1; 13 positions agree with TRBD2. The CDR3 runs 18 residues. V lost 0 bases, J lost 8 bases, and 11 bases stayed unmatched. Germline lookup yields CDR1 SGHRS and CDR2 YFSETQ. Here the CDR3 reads CASSLATPGLAGMDEQFF. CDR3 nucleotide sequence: TGCGCCAGCAGCTTGGCAACTCCGGGACTAGCGGGAATGGATGAGCAGTTCTTC. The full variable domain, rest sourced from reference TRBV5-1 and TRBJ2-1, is KAGVTQTPRYLIKTRGQQVTLSCSPISGHRSVSWYQQTPGQGLQFLFEYFSETQRNKGNFPGRFSGRQFSNSRSEMNVSTLELGDSALYLCASSLATPGLAGMDEQFFGPGTRLTVL.

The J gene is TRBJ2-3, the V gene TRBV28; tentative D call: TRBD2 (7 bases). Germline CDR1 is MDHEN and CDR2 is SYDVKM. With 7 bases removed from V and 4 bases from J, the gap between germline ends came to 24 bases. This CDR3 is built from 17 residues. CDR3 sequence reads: CASIPPRGAISPDTQYF. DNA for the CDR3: TGTGCCAGCATTCCCCCTCGGGGGGCGATATCTCCAGATACGCAGTATTTT.

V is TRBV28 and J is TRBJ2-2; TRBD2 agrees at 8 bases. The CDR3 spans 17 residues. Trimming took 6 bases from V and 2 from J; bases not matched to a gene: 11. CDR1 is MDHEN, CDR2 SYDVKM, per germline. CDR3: CASSLRRSGSNTGELFF. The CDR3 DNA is TGTGCCAGCAGCCTCCGGAGAAGCGGGAGCAACACCGGGGAGCTGTTTTTT.